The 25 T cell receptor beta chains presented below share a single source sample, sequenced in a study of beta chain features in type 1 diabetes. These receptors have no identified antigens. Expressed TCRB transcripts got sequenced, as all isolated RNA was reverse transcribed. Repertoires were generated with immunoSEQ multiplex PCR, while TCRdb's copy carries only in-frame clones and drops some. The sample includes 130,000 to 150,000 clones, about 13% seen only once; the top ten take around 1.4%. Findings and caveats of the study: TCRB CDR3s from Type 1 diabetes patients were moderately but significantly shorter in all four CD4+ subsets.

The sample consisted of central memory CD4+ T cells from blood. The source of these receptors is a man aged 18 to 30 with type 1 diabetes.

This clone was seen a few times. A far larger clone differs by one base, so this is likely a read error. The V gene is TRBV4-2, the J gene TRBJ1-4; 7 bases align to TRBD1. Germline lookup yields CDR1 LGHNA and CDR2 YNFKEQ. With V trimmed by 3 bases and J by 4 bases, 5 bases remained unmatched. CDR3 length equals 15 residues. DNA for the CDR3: TGTGCCAGCAGCCACCCCGACAGGGATAATGAAAAACTGTTTTTT. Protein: CASSHPDRDNEKLFF.

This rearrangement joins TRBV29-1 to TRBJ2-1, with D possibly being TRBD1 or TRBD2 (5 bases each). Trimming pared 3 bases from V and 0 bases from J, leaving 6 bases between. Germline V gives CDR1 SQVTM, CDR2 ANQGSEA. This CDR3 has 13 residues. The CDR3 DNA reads TGCAGCGTTGAGGGGACCTCCTACAATGAGCAGTTCTTC. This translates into CSVEGTSYNEQFF.

The CDR3 coding sequence is TGTGCCAGCAGTTACCAGGCGTGGGGAGAGACCCAGTACTTC. Its protein is CASSYQAWGETQYF. This chain uses TRBV6-6 with TRBJ2-5; no firm D call. The CDR3 length is 14 residues. V was trimmed by 2 bases and J by 4 bases, leaving 11 bases between them. Germline V gene data show CDR1 as MNHNY and CDR2 as SVGAGI (reference sequence).

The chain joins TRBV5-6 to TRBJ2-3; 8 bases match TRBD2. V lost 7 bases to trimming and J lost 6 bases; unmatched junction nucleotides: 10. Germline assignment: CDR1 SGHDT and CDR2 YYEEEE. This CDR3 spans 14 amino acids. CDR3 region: CASGDGGASDTQYF. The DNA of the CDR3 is TGTGCCAGCGGGGACGGGGGGGCCAGTGATACGCAGTATTTT.

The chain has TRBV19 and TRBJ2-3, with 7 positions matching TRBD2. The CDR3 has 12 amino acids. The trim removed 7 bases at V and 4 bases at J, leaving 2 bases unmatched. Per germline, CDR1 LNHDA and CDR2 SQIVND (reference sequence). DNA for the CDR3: TGTGCCAGTATGGGACTACCAGATACGCAGTATTTT. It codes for CASMGLPDTQYF.

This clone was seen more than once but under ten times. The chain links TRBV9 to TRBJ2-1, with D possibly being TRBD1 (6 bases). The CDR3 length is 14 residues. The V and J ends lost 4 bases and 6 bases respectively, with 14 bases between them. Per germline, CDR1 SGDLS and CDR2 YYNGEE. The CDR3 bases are TGTGCCAGCAGCCGTCAAGCAGGGGTCAATGAGCAGTTCTTC. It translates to CASSRQAGVNEQFF.

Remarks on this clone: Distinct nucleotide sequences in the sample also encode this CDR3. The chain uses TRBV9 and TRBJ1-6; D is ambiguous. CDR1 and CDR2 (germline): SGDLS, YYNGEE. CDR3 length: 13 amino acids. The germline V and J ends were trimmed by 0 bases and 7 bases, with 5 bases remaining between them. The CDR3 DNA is TGTGCCAGCAGCGTAGGTCCAAATTCACCCCTCCACTTT. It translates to CASSVGPNSPLHF. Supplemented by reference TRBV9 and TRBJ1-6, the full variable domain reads DSGVTQTPKHLITATGQRVTLRCSPRSGDLSVYWYQQSLDQGLQFLIQYYNGEERAKGNILERFSAQQFPDLHSELNLSSLELGDSALYFCASSVGPNSPLHFGNGTRLTVT.

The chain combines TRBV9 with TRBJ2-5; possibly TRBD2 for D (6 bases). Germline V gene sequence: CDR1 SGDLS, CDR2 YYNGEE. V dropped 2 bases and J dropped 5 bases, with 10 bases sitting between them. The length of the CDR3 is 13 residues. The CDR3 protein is CASSVGLQETQYF. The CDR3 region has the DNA TGTGCCAGCAGCGTGGGACTCCAGGAGACCCAGTACTTC.

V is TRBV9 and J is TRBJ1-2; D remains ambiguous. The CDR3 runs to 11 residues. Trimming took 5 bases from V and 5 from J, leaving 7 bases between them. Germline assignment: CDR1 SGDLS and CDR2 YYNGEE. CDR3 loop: CASRGGYGYTF. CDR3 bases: TGTGCCAGCAGGGGCGGGTATGGCTACACCTTC.

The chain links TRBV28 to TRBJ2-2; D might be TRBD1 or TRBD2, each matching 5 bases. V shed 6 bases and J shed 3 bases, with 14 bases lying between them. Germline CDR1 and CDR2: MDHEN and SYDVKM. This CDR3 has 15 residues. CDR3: CASRIPGTHTGELFF. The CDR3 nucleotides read TGTGCCAGCAGAATACCCGGGACCCACACCGGGGAGCTGTTTTTT.

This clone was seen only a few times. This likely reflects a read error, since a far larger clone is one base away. Here the CDR3 reads CSVSSPRTQYF. Written as DNA, the CDR3 is TGCAGCGTTAGCAGCCCCCGGACCCAGTACTTC. The gene calls are TRBV29-1 and TRBJ2-5; D gene unclear. Trimming removed 5 bases at V and 7 bases at J, with 11 bases between. The CDR3 covers 11 residues. Germline V gene sequence: CDR1 SQVTM, CDR2 ANQGSEA.

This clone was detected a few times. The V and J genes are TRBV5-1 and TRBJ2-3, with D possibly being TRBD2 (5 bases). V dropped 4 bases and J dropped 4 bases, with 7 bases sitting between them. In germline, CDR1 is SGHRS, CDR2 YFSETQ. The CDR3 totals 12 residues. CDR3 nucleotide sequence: TGCGCCAGCAGCCGGAGGTCAGATACGCAGTATTTT. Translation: CASSRRSDTQYF.

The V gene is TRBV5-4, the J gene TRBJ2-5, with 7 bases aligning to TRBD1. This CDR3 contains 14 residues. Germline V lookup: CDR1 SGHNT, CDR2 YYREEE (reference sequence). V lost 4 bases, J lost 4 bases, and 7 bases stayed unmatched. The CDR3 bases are TGTGCCAGCAGCACACAGGGGAATCGAGAGACCCAGTACTTC. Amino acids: CASSTQGNRETQYF.

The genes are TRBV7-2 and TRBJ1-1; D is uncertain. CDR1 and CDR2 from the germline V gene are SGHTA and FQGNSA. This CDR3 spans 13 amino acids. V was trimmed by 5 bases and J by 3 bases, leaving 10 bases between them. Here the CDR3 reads CASSLTRDTEAFF. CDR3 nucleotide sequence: TGTGCCAGCAGCCTTACCCGGGACACTGAAGCTTTCTTT.

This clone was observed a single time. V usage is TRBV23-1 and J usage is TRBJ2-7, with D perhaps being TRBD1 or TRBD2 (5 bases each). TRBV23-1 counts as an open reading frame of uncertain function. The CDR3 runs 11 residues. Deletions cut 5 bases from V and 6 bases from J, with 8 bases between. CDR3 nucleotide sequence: TGCGCCAGCAGTGGGGACGCCGAGCAGTACTTC. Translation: CASSGDAEQYF.

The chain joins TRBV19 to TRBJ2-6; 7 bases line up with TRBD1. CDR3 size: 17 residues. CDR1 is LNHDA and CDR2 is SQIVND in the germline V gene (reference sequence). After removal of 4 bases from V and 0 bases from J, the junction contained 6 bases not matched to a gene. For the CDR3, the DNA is TGTGCCAGTAGTAAAGTGACAGGGTTCTCTGGGGCCAACGTCCTGACTTTC. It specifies CASSKVTGFSGANVLTF.

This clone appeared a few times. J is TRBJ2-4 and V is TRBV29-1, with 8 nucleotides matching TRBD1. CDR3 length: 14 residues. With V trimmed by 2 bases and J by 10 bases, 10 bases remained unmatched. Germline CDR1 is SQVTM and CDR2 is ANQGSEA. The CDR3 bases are TGCAGCGTTGAAAGCCCAGGGGGCTCGGGTATTCAGTACTTC. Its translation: CSVESPGGSGIQYF.

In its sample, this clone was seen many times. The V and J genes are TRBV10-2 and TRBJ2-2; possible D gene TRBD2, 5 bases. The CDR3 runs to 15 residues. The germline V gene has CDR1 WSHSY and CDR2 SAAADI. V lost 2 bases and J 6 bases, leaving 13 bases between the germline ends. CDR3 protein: CASSEQQAGSGELFF. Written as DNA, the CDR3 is TGCGCCAGCAGTGAGCAGCAGGCGGGTTCCGGGGAGCTGTTTTTT.

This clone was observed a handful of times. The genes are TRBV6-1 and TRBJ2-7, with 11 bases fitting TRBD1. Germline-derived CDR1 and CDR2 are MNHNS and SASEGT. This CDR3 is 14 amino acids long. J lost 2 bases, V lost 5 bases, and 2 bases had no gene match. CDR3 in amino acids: CASSTGQGAYEQYF. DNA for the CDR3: TGTGCCAGCAGTACGGGACAGGGGGCCTACGAGCAGTACTTC.

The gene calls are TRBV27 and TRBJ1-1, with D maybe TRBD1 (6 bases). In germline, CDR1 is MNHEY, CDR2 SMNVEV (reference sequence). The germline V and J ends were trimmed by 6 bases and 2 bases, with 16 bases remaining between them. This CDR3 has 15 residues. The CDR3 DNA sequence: TGTGCCAGCAGACCTTCGGGGGGGGCTAACACTGAAGCTTTCTTT. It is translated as CASRPSGGANTEAFF.

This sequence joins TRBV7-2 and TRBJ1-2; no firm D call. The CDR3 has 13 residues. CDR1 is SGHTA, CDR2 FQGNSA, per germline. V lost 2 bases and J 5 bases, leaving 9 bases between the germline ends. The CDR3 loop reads CASSLTTKYGYTF. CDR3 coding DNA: TGTGCCAGCAGCTTAACTACAAAGTATGGCTACACCTTC.

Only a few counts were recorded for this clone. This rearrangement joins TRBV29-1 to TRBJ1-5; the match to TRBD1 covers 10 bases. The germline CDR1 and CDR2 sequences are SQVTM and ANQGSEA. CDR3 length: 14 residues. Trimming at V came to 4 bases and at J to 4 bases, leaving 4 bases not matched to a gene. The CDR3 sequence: CSVVGQGDNQPQHF. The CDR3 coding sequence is TGCAGCGTTGTAGGACAGGGGGATAATCAGCCCCAGCATTTT.

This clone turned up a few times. CDR3 DNA sequence: TGTGCCAGCAGCTTAATAGGGGGAACGAACACCGGGGAGCTGTTTTTT. The encoded protein is CASSLIGGTNTGELFF. This sequence joins TRBV7-8 and TRBJ2-2, with a weak D call TRBD1 (6 bases). This CDR3 is 16 amino acids long. Germline V gene lookup returns CDR1 SGHVS and CDR2 FQNEAQ. Trimming cost V 2 bases and J 0 bases, with 10 bases left between them.

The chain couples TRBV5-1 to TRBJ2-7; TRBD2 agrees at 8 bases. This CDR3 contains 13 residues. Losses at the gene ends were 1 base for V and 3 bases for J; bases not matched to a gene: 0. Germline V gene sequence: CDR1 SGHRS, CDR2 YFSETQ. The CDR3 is CASSLTSGYEQYF. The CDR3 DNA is TGCGCCAGCAGCTTGACTAGCGGCTACGAGCAGTACTTC.

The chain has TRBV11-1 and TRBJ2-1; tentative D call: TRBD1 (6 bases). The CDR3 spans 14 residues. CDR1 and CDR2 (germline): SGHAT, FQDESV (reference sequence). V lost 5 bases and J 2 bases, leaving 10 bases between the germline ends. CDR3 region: CASSQGRTYNEQFF. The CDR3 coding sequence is TGTGCCAGCAGCCAGGGGCGCACCTACAATGAGCAGTTCTTC.